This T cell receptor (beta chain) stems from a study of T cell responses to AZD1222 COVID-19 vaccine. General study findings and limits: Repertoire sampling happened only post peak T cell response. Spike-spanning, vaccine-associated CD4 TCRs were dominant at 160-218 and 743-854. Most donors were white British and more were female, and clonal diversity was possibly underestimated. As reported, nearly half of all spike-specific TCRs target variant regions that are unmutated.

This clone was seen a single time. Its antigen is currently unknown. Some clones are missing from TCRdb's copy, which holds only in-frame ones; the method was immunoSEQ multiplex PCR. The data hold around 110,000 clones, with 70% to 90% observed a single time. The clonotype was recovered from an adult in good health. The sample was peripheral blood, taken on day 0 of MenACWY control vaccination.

The CDR3: CASSLIAATANTGELFF. The CDR3 DNA reads as TGTGCCAGCAGTTTAATCGCAGCCACCGCGAACACCGGGGAGCTGTTTTTT. The chain carries TRBV27 and TRBJ2-2; D is unresolved. CDR3 length: 17 amino acids. V lost 2 bases and J 0 bases, leaving 13 bases between the germline ends. Germline assignment: CDR1 MNHEY and CDR2 SMNVEV (reference sequence).